Listed below are T cell receptor beta chains from one sample, sequenced in a study of blood T cell repertoires in COVID-19. Assay used: immunoSEQ multiplex PCR; TCRdb lists only in-frame clones, some missing. In the table there are fewer than 200,000 clones, around nine tenths of which are singletons. What was sequenced was peripheral blood. All receptors come from a man aged 35-49 years with active or convalescent COVID-19. Both conserved end residues are part of each CDR3. A D gene is named only where the DNA matches it firmly. A row's size may be missing; if present it is once, few, many or a size class.

J	V	size	D	DNA	CDR3
TRBJ1-4	TRBV5-1	NA	NA	TGCGCCAGCAATGGTGGGGGCGCGAGGGGTGAAAAACTGTTTTTT	CASNGGGARGEKLFF
TRBJ2-1	TRBV2	NA	TRBD2	TGTGCCACCGTAGCGGGGGAGAGCTACAATGAGCAGTTCTTC	CATVAGESYNEQFF
TRBJ1-6	TRBV28	NA	TRBD1	TGTGCCAGCAGAAGACAGGGTACCTATAATTCACCCCTCCACTTT	CASRRQGTYNSPLHF
TRBJ2-2	TRBV5-1	few	TRBD1	TGCGCCAGCAGCTTGAGGGCAGGGGGGAACACCGGGGAGCTGTTTTTT	CASSLRAGGNTGELFF
TRBJ2-5	TRBV7-2	NA	TRBD1	TGTGCCAGCAGCTTTGGGACAGGTGCCGTGGAGACCCAGTACTTC	CASSFGTGAVETQYF
TRBJ1-1	TRBV20-1	NA	NA	TGCAGTGCTGGACACGGCACTGAAGCTTTCTTT	CSAGHGTEAFF
TRBJ2-1	TRBV5-1	NA	TRBD2	TGCGCCAGCAGCCTCGGGGGGACTTTCGACTTGTACAATGAGCAGTTCTTC	CASSLGGTFDLYNEQFF
TRBJ1-5	TRBV6-1	NA	TRBD1	TGTGCCAGCAGTGAAGCTCCCAGGGGGCTGAAGAATAGCAATCAGCCCCAGCATTTT	CASSEAPRGLKNSNQPQHF
TRBJ2-1	TRBV18	NA	TRBD2	TGTGCCAGCTATACCGGGACTAGCGGAAACAATGAGCAGTTCTTC	CASYTGTSGNNEQFF
TRBJ2-5	TRBV4-2	NA	TRBD1	TGTGCCAGCAGTCGACAGGGGCGGGGAGAGACCCAGTACTTC	CASSRQGRGETQYF
TRBJ2-3	TRBV11-2	NA	NA	TGTGCCAGCACCACGAACGTAGAGGATACGCAGTATTTT	CASTTNVEDTQYF
TRBJ2-7	TRBV11-2	NA	TRBD1	TGTGCCAGCAGCTTACGAGGGACAGGGGTACTTTTGGGCTACGAGCAGTACTTC	CASSLRGTGVLLGYEQYF
TRBJ1-6	TRBV2	NA	NA	TGTGCCAGCAGGGGGACATGGAATTCACCCCTCCACTTT	CASRGTWNSPLHF
TRBJ2-3	TRBV7-8	NA	NA	TGTGCCAGCAGCTTAGATCGGGGGAGCACAGATACGCAGTATTTT	CASSLDRGSTDTQYF
TRBJ2-5	TRBV21-1	NA	NA	TGTGCCAGCAGCAAGACGTTGACAGGGGGTCAGGAGACCCAGTACTTC	CASSKTLTGGQETQYF
TRBJ1-5	TRBV3-1/TRBV3-2	NA	NA	TGTGCCAGCAGCCAAGAGGGGGGGTATAGCAATCAGCCCCAGCATTTT	CASSQEGGYSNQPQHF
TRBJ2-1	TRBV19	NA	TRBD2	TGTGCCAGTAGTGGGTGGACTAGCGGGGGGGCCGCCTACAATGAGCAGTTCTTC	CASSGWTSGGAAYNEQFF
TRBJ1-1	TRBV18	NA	NA	TGCGCCAGCTCACCTGCGGGGAACACTGAAGCTTTCTTT	CASSPAGNTEAFF
TRBJ1-1	TRBV4-2	NA	NA	TGTGCCAGCAGCCCCGGGGGGGGTCAAAACGAAGCTTTCTTT	CASSPGGGQNEAFF
TRBJ1-5	TRBV28	NA	TRBD1	TGTGCCAGCAGCTACGGGACAGTGAATCAGCCCCAGCATTTT	CASSYGTVNQPQHF
TRBJ1-2	TRBV6-6	NA	TRBD1	TGTGCCAGCAGTTACTTGGGACAGGGGGCTTTGGCTGGCTACACCTTC	CASSYLGQGALAGYTF
TRBJ1-5	TRBV5-1	NA	NA	TGCGCCAGCAGCCCCGGGACAAGTAATCAGCCCCAGCATTTT	CASSPGTSNQPQHF